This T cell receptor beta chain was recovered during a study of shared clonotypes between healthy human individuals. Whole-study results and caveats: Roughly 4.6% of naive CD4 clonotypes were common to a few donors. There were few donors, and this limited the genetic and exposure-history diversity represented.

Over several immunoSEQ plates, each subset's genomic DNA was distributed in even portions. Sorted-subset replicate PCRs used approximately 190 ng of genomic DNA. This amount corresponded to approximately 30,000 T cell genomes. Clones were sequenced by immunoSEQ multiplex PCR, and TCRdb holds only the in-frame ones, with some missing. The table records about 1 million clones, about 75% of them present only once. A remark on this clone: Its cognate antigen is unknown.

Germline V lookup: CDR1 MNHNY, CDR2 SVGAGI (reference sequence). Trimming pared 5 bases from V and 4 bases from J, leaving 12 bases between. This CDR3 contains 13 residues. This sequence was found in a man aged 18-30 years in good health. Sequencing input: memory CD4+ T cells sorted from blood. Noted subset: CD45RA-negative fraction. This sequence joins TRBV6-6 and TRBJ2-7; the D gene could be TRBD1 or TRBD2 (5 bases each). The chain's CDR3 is CASSLPGRYEQYF. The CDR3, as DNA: TGTGCCAGCAGTCTACCGGGACGATACGAGCAGTACTTC.